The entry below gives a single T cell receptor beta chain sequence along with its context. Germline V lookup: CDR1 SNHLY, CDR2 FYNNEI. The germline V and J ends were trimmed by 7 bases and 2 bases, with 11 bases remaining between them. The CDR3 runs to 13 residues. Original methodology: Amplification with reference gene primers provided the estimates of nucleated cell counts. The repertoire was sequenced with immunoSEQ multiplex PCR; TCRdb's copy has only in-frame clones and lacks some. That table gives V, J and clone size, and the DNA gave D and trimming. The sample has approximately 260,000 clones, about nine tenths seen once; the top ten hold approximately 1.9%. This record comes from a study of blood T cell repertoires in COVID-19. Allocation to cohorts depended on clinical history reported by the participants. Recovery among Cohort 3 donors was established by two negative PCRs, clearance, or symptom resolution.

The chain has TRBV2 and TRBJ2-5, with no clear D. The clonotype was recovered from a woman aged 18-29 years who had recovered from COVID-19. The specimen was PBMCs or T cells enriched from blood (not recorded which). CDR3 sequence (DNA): TGTGCCAGCAACAACGGAGCTCAAGAGACCCAGTACTTC. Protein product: CASNNGAQETQYF.